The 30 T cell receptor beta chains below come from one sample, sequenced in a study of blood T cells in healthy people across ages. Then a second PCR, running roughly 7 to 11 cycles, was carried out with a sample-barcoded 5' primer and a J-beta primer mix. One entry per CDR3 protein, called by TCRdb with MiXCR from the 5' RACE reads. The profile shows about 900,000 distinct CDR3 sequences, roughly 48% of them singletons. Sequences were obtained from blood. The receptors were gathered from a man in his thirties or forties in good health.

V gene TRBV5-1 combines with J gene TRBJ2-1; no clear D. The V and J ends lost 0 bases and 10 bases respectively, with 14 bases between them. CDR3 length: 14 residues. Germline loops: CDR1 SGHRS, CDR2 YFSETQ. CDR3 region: CASSLAVTPREQFF. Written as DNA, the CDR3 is TGCGCCAGCAGCTTGGCCGTGACCCCCAGGGAGCAGTTCTTC.

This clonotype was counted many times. The CDR3 region is CASSLPASGADTQYF. DNA for the CDR3: TGTGCCAGCAGCTTACCGGCTAGCGGGGCGGATACGCAGTATTTT. V gene TRBV7-2 combines with J gene TRBJ2-3, with 9 nucleotides matching TRBD2. The CDR3 has 15 amino acids. Germline lookup yields CDR1 SGHTA and CDR2 FQGNSA. V gave up 2 bases and J gave up 6 bases; unmatched junction bases: 6.

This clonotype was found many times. In nucleotides, the CDR3 is TGTGCCAGCAGCCCGCGGTTGCCGTCCTACGAGCAGTACTTC. Protein sequence: CASSPRLPSYEQYF. V and J are TRBV7-2 and TRBJ2-7; D is undetermined. This CDR3 has 14 residues. With 5 bases removed from V and 1 base from J, the gap between germline ends came to 12 bases. Germline V lookup: CDR1 SGHTA, CDR2 FQGNSA. Variable domain in full (rest from reference TRBV7-2 and TRBJ2-7): GAGVSQSPSNKVTEKGKDVELRCDPISGHTALYWYRQSLGQGLEFLIYFQGNSAPDKSGLPSDRFSAERTGGSVSTLTIQRTQQEDSAVYLCASSPRLPSYEQYFGPGTRLTVT.

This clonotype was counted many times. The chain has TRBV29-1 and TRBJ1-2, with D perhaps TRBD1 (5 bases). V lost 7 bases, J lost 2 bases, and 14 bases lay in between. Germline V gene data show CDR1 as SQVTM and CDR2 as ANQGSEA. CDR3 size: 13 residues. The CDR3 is CSAGPEGNYGYTF. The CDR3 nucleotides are TGCAGCGCGGGACCGGAGGGGAACTATGGCTACACCTTC. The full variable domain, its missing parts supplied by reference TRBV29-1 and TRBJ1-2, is SAVISQKPSRDICQRGTSLTIQCQVDSQVTMMFWYRQQPGQSLTLIATANQGSEATYESGFVIDKFPISRPNLTFSTLTVSNMSPEDSSIYLCSAGPEGNYGYTFGSGTRLTVV.

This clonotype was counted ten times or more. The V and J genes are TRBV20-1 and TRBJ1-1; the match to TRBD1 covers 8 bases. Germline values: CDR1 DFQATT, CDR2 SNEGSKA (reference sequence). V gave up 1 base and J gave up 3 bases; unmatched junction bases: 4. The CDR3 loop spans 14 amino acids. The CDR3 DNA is TGCAGTGCTAGAGGCCTACAGGGGGACACTGAAGCTTTCTTT. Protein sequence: CSARGLQGDTEAFF.

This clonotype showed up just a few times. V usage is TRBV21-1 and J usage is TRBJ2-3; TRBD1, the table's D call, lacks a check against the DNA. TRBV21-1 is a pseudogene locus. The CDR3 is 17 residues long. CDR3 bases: TGTGCCAGCAGTCCACGCCATGCGGGGGGAAGGGCAGATACGCAGTATTTT. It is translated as CASSPRHAGGRADTQYF.

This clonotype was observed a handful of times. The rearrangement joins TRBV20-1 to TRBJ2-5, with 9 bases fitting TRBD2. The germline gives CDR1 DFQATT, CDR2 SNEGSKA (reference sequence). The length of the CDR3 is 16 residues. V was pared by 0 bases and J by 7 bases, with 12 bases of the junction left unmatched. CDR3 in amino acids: CSARDGSLLTSGTQYF. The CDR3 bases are TGCAGTGCTAGAGATGGGTCCTTATTGACTAGCGGGACCCAGTACTTC.

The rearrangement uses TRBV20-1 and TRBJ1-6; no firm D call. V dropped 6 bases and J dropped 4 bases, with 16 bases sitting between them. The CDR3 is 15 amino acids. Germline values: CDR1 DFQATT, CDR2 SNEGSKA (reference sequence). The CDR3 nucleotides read TGCAGTGCCCCGAAAGGAATCCAATATAATTCACCCCTCCACTTT. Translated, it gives CSAPKGIQYNSPLHF.

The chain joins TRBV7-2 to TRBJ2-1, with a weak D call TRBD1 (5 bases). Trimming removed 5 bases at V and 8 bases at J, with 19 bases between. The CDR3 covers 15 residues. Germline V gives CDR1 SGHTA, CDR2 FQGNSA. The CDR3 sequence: CASSPGSREYDEQFF. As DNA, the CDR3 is TGTGCCAGCAGCCCCGGGTCCAGGGAATACGATGAGCAGTTCTTC. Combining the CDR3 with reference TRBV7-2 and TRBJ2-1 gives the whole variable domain GAGVSQSPSNKVTEKGKDVELRCDPISGHTALYWYRQSLGQGLEFLIYFQGNSAPDKSGLPSDRFSAERTGGSVSTLTIQRTQQEDSAVYLCASSPGSREYDEQFFGPGTRLTVL.

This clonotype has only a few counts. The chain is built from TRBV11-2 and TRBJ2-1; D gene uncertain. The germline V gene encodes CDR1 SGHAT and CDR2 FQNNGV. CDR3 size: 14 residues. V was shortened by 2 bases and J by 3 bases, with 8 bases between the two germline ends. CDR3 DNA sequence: TGTGCCAGCAGCTTATATAGAGACTACAATGAGCAGTTCTTC. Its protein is CASSLYRDYNEQFF.

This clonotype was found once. CDR3: CASSLAAFGELFF. The CDR3 bases are TGTGCCAGCAGCTTAGCGGCTTTCGGGGAGCTGTTTTTT. The V and J genes are TRBV7-2 and TRBJ2-2; no clear D. The V and J ends lost 0 bases and 7 bases respectively, with 6 bases between them. Per germline, CDR1 SGHTA and CDR2 FQGNSA. The CDR3 sequence is 13 residues long. Full variable domain (rest looked up from reference TRBV7-2 and TRBJ2-2): GAGVSQSPSNKVTEKGKDVELRCDPISGHTALYWYRQSLGQGLEFLIYFQGNSAPDKSGLPSDRFSAERTGGSVSTLTIQRTQQEDSAVYLCASSLAAFGELFFGEGSRLTVL.

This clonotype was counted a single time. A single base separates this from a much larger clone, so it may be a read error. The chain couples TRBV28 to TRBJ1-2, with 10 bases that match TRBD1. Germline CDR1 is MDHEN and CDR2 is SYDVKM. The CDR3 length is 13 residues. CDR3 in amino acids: CAGSRTGGYGYTF. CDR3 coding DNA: TGTGCCGGCAGTAGGACAGGGGGCTATGGCTACACCTTC.

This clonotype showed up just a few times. CDR3 DNA sequence: TGTGCCAGCAGCCCAAATCCGGGATTCCTACGTTCACCCCTCCACTTT. This encodes CASSPNPGFLRSPLHF. The chain couples TRBV7-2 to TRBJ1-6; D call uncertain. V was shortened by 5 bases and J by 9 bases, with 20 bases between the two germline ends. Germline loops: CDR1 SGHTA, CDR2 FQGNSA. The CDR3 runs 16 residues.

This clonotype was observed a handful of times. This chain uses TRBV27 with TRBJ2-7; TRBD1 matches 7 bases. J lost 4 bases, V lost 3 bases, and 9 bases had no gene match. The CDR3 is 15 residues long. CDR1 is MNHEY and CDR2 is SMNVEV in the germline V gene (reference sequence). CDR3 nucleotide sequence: TGTGCCAGCAGTTTGGGAACCGGGACAGCTTACGAGCAGTACTTC. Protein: CASSLGTGTAYEQYF.

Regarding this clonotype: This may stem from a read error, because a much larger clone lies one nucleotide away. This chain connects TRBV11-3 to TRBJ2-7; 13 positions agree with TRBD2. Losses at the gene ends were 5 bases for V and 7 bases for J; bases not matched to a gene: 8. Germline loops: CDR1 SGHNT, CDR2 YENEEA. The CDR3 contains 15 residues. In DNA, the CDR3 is TGTGCCAGCAGCGGGGGGACTAGCGGGGACAATGAGCAGTACTTC. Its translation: CASSGGTSGDNEQYF.

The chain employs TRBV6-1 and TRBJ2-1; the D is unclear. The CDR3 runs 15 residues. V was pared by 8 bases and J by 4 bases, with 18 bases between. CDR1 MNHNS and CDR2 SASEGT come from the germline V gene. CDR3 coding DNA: TGTGCCAGCCTTCCGGACGATGACCCATACAATGAGCAGTTCTTC. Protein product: CASLPDDDPYNEQFF.

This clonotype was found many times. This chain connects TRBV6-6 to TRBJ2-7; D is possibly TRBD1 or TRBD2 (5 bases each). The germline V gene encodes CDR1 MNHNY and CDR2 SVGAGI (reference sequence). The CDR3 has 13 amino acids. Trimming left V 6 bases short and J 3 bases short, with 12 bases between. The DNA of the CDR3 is TGTGCCAGCAGAAATGAGGGGAGCTACGAGCAGTACTTC. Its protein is CASRNEGSYEQYF.

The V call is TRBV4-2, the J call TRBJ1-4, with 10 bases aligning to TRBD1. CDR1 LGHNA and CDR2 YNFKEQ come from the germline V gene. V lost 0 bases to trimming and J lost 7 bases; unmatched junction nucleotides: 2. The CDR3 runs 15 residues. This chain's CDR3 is CASSQDWTGGEKLFF. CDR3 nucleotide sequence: TGTGCCAGCAGCCAAGATTGGACAGGGGGTGAAAAACTGTTTTTT.

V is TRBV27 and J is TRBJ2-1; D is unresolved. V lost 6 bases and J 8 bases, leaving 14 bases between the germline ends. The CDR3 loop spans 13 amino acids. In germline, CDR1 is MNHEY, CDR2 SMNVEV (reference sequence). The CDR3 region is CASRAFSIHEQFF. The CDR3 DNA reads TGTGCCAGCAGGGCCTTTAGTATCCATGAGCAGTTCTTC.

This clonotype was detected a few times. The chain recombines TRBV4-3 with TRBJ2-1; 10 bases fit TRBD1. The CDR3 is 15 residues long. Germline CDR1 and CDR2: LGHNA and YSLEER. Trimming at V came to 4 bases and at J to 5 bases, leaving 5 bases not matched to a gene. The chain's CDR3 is CASSPLGTGDNEQFF. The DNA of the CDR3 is TGCGCCAGCAGCCCCCTTGGGACAGGGGACAATGAGCAGTTCTTC.

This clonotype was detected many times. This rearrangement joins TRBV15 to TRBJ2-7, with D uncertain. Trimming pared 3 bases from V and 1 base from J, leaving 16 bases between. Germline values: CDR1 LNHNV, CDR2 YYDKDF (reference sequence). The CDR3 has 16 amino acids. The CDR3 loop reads CATSSALPDGSYEQYF. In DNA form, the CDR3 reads TGTGCCACCAGCAGCGCACTCCCGGACGGTTCCTACGAGCAGTACTTC.

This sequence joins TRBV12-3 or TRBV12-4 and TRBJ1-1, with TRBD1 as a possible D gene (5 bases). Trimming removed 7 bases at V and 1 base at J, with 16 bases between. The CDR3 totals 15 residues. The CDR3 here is CASIKPGLQNTEAFF. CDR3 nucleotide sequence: TGTGCCAGCATCAAACCGGGACTCCAGAACACTGAAGCTTTCTTT.

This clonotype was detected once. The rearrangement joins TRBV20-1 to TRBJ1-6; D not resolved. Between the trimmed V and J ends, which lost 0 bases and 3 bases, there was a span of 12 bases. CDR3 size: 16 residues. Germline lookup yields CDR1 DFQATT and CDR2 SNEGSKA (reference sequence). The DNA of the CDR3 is TGCAGTGCTAGAGAGGGAAGGGTGAACTATAATTCACCCCTCCACTTT. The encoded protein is CSAREGRVNYNSPLHF.

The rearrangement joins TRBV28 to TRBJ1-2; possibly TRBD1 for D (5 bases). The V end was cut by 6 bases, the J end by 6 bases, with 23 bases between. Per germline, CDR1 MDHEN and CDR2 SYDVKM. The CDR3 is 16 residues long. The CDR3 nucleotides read TGTGCCAGCAGCTCGAGCTCCGGGACTTATTTAGATGGCTACACCTTC. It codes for CASSSSSGTYLDGYTF.

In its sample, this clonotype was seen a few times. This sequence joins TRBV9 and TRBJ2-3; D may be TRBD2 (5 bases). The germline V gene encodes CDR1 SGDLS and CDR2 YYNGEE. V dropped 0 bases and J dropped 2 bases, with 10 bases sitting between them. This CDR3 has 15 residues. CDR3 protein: CASSVDEGATDTQYF. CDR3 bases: TGTGCCAGCAGCGTAGACGAGGGTGCCACAGATACGCAGTATTTT.

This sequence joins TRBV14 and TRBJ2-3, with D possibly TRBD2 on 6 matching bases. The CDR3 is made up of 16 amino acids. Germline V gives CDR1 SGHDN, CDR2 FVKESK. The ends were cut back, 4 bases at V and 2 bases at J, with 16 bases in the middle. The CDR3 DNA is TGTGCCAGCAGCCTGGGACTCCAGCTTAACACAGATACGCAGTATTTT. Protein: CASSLGLQLNTDTQYF.

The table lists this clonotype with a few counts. This CDR3 is CASSQVGGQASEKLFF. As DNA, the CDR3 is TGTGCCAGCAGCCAAGTAGGGGGACAGGCGTCGGAAAAACTGTTTTTT. The rearrangement joins TRBV4-2 to TRBJ1-4; 8 bases agree with TRBD1. The germline V gene has CDR1 LGHNA and CDR2 YNFKEQ. With V trimmed by 1 base and J by 8 bases, 9 bases remained unmatched. The CDR3 loop spans 16 amino acids.

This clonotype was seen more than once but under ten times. Here the CDR3 DNA reads TGTGCCAGCAGCCCGGACTATTCCTACGAGCAGTACTTC. It codes for CASSPDYSYEQYF. The chain recombines TRBV3-1 with TRBJ2-7, with a possible D match to TRBD2 (6 bases). The CDR3 contains 13 residues. V gave up 4 bases and J gave up 1 base, with 8 bases separating them. The germline V gene has CDR1 LGHDT and CDR2 YNNKEL (reference sequence).

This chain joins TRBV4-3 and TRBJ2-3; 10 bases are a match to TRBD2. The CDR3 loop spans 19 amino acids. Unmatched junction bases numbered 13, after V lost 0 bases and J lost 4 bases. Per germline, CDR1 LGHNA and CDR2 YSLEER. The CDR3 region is CASSQELSGTSETPDTQYF. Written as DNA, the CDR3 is TGCGCCAGCAGCCAAGAGTTGTCCGGGACTAGCGAGACTCCAGATACGCAGTATTTT.

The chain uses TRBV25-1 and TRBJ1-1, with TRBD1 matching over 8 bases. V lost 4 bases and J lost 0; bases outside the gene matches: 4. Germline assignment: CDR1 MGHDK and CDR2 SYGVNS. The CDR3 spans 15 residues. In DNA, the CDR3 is TGTGCCAGCAGTGCAACAGGGGGTCTGAACACTGAAGCTTTCTTT. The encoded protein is CASSATGGLNTEAFF.